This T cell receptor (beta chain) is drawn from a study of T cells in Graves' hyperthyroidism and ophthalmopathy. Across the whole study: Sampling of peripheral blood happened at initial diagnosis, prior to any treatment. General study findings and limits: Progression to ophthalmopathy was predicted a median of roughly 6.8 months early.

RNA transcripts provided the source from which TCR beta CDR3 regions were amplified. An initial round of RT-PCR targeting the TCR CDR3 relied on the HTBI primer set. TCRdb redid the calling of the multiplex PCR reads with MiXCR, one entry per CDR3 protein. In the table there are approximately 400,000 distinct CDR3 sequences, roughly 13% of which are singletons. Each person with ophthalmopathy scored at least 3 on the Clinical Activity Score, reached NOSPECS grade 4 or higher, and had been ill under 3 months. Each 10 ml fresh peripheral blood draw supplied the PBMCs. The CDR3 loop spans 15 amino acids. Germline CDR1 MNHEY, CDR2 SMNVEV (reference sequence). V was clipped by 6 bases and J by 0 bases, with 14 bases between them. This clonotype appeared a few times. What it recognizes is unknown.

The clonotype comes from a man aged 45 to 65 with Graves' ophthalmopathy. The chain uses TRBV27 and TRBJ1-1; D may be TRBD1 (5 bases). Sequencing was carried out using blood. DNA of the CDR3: TGTGCCAGCAGCCCGTACGGGGGGGTGAACACTGAAGCTTTCTTT. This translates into CASSPYGGVNTEAFF.